The text below deals with one T cell receptor beta chain. Its antigen is unknown. The sample originates from a study of blood T cells in healthy people across ages. Study results and limitations: Naive T cell percentage showed a strong correlation with TCR beta diversity. Per million T cells, TCR beta diversity dropped about linearly as age rose. Naive CD4+ cells and diversity were both higher in long-lived donors than in aged donors. PBMCs went unsorted, and a conclusive naive versus antigen-experienced comparison was therefore prevented.

The authors ran a second PCR of about 6 to 11 cycles using a sample-barcoded 5' primer and a J-beta primer mix. TCRdb recomputed calls from the 5' RACE reads with MiXCR, one row per CDR3 protein. The data show roughly 680,000 distinct CDR3 sequences, 21% seen once. J gave up 10 bases and V 6 bases, and 14 bases lay outside the gene matches. This CDR3 has 15 residues. The germline V gene encodes CDR1 SEHNR and CDR2 FQNEAQ (reference sequence). This TCR came from a man between 70 and 80 years old in good health. This chain connects TRBV7-9 to TRBJ2-1; TRBD1 matches at 8 bases. Material for sequencing was blood. CDR3 DNA: TGTGCCAGCAGTCTTCGACAGGGGCGTCTCGAGGAGCAGTTCTTC. As protein: CASSLRQGRLEEQFF.